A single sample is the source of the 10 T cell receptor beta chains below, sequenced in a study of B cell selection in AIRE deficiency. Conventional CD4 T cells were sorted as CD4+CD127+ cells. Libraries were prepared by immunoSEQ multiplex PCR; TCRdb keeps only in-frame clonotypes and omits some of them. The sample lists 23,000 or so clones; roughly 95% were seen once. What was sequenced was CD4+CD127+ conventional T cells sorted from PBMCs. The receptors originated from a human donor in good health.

DNA for the CDR3: TGTGCCAGCAGGAGGGCGCGGGCCTACGAGCAGTACTTC. It specifies CASRRARAYEQYF. The chain is built from TRBV6-1 and TRBJ2-7; D is possibly TRBD2 (5 bases). V was pared by 6 bases and J by 2 bases, with 11 bases between. CDR1 and CDR2 (germline): MNHNS, SASEGT. The CDR3 runs 13 residues.

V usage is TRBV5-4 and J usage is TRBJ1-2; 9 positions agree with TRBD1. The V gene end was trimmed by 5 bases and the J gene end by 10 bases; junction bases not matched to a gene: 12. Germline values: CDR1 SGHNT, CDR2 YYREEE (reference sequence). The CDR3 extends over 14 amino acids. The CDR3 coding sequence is TGTGCCAGCAGTTGGACAGGGGAACGGGTTGACTACACCTTC. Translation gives CASSWTGERVDYTF.

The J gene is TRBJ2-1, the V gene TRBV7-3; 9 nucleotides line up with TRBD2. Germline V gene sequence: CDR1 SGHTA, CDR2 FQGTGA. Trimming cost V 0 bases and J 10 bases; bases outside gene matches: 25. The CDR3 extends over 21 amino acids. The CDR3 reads CASSLTGSGSSPIEGKSEQFF. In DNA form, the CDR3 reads TGTGCCAGCAGCTTAACGGGTAGCGGGAGCTCGCCCATTGAAGGCAAATCAGAGCAGTTCTTC.

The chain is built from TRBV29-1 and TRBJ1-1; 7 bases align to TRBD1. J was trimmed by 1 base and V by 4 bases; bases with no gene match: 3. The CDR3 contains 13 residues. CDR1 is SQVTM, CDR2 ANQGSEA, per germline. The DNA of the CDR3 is TGCAGCGTTGGGGGACAGTCGAACACTGAAGCTTTCTTT. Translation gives CSVGGQSNTEAFF.

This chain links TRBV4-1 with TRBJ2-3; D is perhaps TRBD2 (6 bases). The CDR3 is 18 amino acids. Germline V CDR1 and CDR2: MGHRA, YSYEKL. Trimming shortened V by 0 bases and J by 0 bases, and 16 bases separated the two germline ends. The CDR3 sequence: CASSQEGLGTPSTDTQYF. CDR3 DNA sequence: TGCGCCAGCAGCCAAGAAGGCCTCGGGACTCCTAGCACAGATACGCAGTATTTT.

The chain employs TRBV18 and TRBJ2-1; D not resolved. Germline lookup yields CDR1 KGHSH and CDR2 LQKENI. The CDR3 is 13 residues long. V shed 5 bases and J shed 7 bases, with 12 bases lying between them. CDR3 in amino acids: CASSSLLDNEQFF. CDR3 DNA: TGTGCCAGCTCATCCCTACTTGATAATGAGCAGTTCTTC.

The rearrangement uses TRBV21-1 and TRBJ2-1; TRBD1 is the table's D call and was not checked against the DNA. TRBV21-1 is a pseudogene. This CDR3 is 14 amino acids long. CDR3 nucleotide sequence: TGTGCCCGACCCCCCGGGGTAGGGACAAATGAGCAGTTCTTC. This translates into CARPPGVGTNEQFF.

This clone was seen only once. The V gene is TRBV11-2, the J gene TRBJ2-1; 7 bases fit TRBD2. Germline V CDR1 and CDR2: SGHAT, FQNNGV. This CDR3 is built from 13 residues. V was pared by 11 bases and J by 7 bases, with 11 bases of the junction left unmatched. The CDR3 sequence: CALSRGVRNEQFF. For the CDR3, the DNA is TGTGCCTTATCCCGGGGGGTCAGGAATGAGCAGTTCTTC.

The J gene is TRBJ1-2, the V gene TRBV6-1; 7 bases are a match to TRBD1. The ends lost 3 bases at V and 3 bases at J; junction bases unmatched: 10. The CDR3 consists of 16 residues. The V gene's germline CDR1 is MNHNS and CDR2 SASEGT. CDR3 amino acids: CASSDRWTGRDYGYTF. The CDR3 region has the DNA TGTGCCAGCAGTGATAGGTGGACAGGACGAGACTATGGCTACACCTTC.

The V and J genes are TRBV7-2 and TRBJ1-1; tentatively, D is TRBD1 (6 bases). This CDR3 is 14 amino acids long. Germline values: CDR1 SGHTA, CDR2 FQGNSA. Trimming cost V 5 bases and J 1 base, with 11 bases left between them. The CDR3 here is CASSLQGENTEAFF. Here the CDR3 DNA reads TGTGCCAGCAGCCTACAGGGAGAGAACACTGAAGCTTTCTTT.